This TCR beta chain was recorded in a study of CD8 T cells in ankylosing spondylitis. TCRdb reprocessed the 5' RACE reads via MiXCR and lists one record per CDR3 protein. This table holds 150,000 to 200,000 distinct CDR3 sequences, more than 9% found once. The CDR3 sequence is 15 residues long. Trimming removed 2 bases from V and 2 bases from J; junction bases left unmatched: 5. Germline assignment: CDR1 LNHDA and CDR2 SQIVND (reference sequence). The sequencing sample was made of blood, either unsorted or a sorted T cell fraction (not recorded which). J is TRBJ2-5 and V is TRBV19; TRBD2 agrees at 7 bases. The receptor was isolated from a male donor with ankylosing spondylitis or in good health (not recorded which). This CDR3 reads CASSIRAGTQETQYF. CDR3 sequence (DNA): TGTGCCAGTAGTATACGAGCGGGAACTCAAGAGACCCAGTACTTC.